Following are 25 T cell receptor beta chains from one sample sequenced in a study of cytomegalovirus exposure and HLA in healthy donors. The PCR had 60 Vbeta and 13 Jbeta primers. Assay used: immunoSEQ multiplex PCR; TCRdb lists only in-frame clones, some missing. Of 120,000 to 150,000 clones in the sample, 66% are singletons; the top ten hold over 5%. Input material: PBMCs. The receptors originated from a woman aged 55 to 70 in good health and CMV-seronegative.

The chain carries TRBV5-1 and TRBJ2-5; 12 nucleotides line up with TRBD2. Unmatched junction bases numbered 9, after V lost 4 bases and J lost 2 bases. Germline-derived CDR1 and CDR2 are SGHRS and YFSETQ. This CDR3 has 17 residues. The CDR3: CASSRGTSGRYQETQYF. The CDR3 DNA follows: TGCGCCAGCAGCCGGGGGACTAGCGGGCGATATCAAGAGACCCAGTACTTC.

This chain uses TRBV6-5 with TRBJ1-2; weak D call: TRBD1 (6 bases). This CDR3 has 13 residues. CDR1 and CDR2 from the germline V gene are MNHEY and SVGAGI. V gave up 7 bases and J gave up 6 bases, with 15 bases separating them. The CDR3 DNA follows: TGTGCCAGCACCTCCGGGACACCTGATGGCTACACCTTC. It specifies CASTSGTPDGYTF.

About this clone: The identical CDR3 is also encoded by other nucleotide sequences in the sample. V gene TRBV14 combines with J gene TRBJ1-1, with a tentative D call TRBD1 (5 bases). The CDR3 has 13 amino acids. In germline, CDR1 is SGHDN, CDR2 FVKESK. V dropped 2 bases and J dropped 4 bases, with 8 bases sitting between them. CDR3: CASSQTGPTEAFF. The CDR3, as DNA: TGTGCCAGCAGCCAAACAGGTCCCACTGAAGCTTTCTTT.

The V call is TRBV15, the J call TRBJ2-3; 9 nucleotides align to TRBD2. CDR3 size: 16 residues. The J segment lost 4 bases and the V segment lost 0 bases, leaving 5 bases of the junction unmatched. The V gene's germline CDR1 is LNHNV and CDR2 YYDKDF (reference sequence). The CDR3 reads CATSRDGRGGPDTQYF. Here the CDR3 DNA reads TGTGCCACCAGCAGAGATGGGCGGGGGGGCCCAGATACGCAGTATTTT.

The chain uses TRBV4-3 and TRBJ2-5; tentative D call: TRBD1 (6 bases). TRBJ2-7 matches the DNA end more closely, so the J call is doubtful. In germline, CDR1 is LGHNA, CDR2 YSLEER. This CDR3 is built from 16 residues. The CDR3 DNA sequence: TGCGCCAGCAGCCCGAGGGGGTCCGGAAGGAGGAGCGAGCAGTACTTC. As protein: CASSPRGSGRRSEQYF.

As for this clone: One end of the junction is discordant with germline, which a read error may explain. The chain carries TRBV7-9 and TRBJ2-1, with 8 bases matching TRBD1. There are 17 residues in the CDR3. Germline V gives CDR1 SEHNR, CDR2 FQNEAQ (reference sequence). The CDR3 DNA reads as TGTTCCAGCAGCTTACTCCGGACAGGGCTAATCTACAATGAGCAGTTCTTC. This sequence encodes CSSSLLRTGLIYNEQFF.

The chain recombines TRBV28 with TRBJ2-5, with D tentatively TRBD1 (5 bases). V lost 3 bases and J 4 bases, leaving 6 bases between the germline ends. Germline V gene sequence: CDR1 MDHEN, CDR2 SYDVKM. The length of the CDR3 is 12 residues. For the CDR3, the DNA is TGTGCCAGCAGTTTGACAGCAGAGACCCAGTACTTC. Amino acid sequence: CASSLTAETQYF. The full variable domain, its missing parts supplied by reference TRBV28 and TRBJ2-5, is DVKVTQSSRYLVKRTGEKVFLECVQDMDHENMFWYRQDPGLGLRLIYFSYDVKMKEKGDIPEGYSVSREKKERFSLILESASTNQTSMYLCASSLTAETQYFGPGTRLLVL.

This chain joins TRBV9 and TRBJ2-3; D is perhaps TRBD1 (5 bases). Germline V CDR1 and CDR2: SGDLS, YYNGEE. The CDR3 loop spans 15 amino acids. With 3 bases removed from V and 2 bases from J, the gap between germline ends came to 13 bases. CDR3 nucleotide sequence: TGTGCCAGCAGCGCCGCAGACAGCGACACAGATACGCAGTATTTT. Translated, it gives CASSAADSDTDTQYF.

This clone has only a few counts. V usage is TRBV11-3 and J usage is TRBJ2-1, with D possibly TRBD2 on 5 matching bases. V was pared by 5 bases and J by 9 bases, with 14 bases between. Looked up from germline, CDR1 is SGHNT and CDR2 is YENEEA. The CDR3 is 13 amino acids. The CDR3 DNA sequence: TGTGCCAGCAGCCAGGACTCCAGATTTGAGCAGTTCTTC. Its protein product is CASSQDSRFEQFF.

The chain carries TRBV4-2 and TRBJ2-7; no reliable D call. The CDR3 totals 15 residues. Trimming removed 0 bases from V and 0 bases from J, with 9 bases in between. Germline values: CDR1 LGHNA, CDR2 YNFKEQ. The CDR3: CASSQDIASSYEQYF. The CDR3 DNA reads TGTGCCAGCAGCCAAGATATTGCTAGCTCCTACGAGCAGTACTTC.

The rearrangement joins TRBV23-1 to TRBJ2-3; 11 bases are a match to TRBD1. TRBV23-1 is assigned to the ORF class and has an uncertain function. The CDR3 runs to 17 residues. V dropped 9 bases and J dropped 3; count of bases not matched to a gene: 14. The CDR3 DNA follows: TGCGCCAGACTCCCGGCCGGGACAGGGGGGTTAACAGATACGCAGTATTTT. It translates to CARLPAGTGGLTDTQYF.

V and J are TRBV5-1 and TRBJ2-5; perhaps TRBD1 as D (6 bases). CDR3 length equals 15 residues. CDR1 SGHRS and CDR2 YFSETQ come from the germline V gene. V dropped 0 bases and J dropped 4 bases, with 13 bases sitting between them. The CDR3 DNA follows: TGCGCCAGCAGCTTGGCAGGGGCGAGTGGAGAGACCCAGTACTTC. Protein: CASSLAGASGETQYF.

The chain links TRBV5-1 to TRBJ2-5; possible D gene TRBD2, 5 bases. The end of the DNA is better explained by TRBJ2-7, so the J call may be wrong. Per the germline V gene, CDR1 is SGHRS and CDR2 is YFSETQ. The length of the CDR3 is 14 residues. In DNA, the CDR3 is TGCGCCAGCAGCCAAGGACGGACTTCCTACGAGCAGTACTTC. It translates to CASSQGRTSYEQYF.

This clone was seen just once. The chain links TRBV19 to TRBJ1-6, with 7 bases aligning to TRBD1. Germline V gene lookup returns CDR1 LNHDA and CDR2 SQIVND (reference sequence). The junction had 19 bases not matched to a gene; V was cut back by 7 bases and J by 10 bases. The CDR3 length is 17 residues. The CDR3 sequence is CASTSTGVTHSGSPLHF. CDR3 nucleotide sequence: TGTGCCAGTACCTCCACAGGGGTGACCCATAGTGGATCACCCCTCCACTTT.

The chain links TRBV9 to TRBJ2-1; 7 bases fit TRBD2. J was trimmed by 4 bases and V by 5 bases; bases with no gene match: 9. This CDR3 has 15 amino acids. Germline V lookup: CDR1 SGDLS, CDR2 YYNGEE. CDR3 sequence: CASSSGGPSYNEQFF. The CDR3 nucleotides are TGTGCCAGCAGTTCGGGGGGTCCGTCGTACAATGAGCAGTTCTTC.

This clone has more than one count but fewer than ten. J is TRBJ1-2 and V is TRBV5-1, with TRBD1 identical over 11 bases. CDR3 length: 17 residues. CDR1 and CDR2 from the germline V gene are SGHRS and YFSETQ. J gave up 5 bases and V 2 bases, and 11 bases lay outside the gene matches. This chain's CDR3 is CASSFFSPGTGGYGYTF. CDR3 nucleotides: TGCGCCAGCAGCTTTTTCAGTCCCGGGACAGGGGGGTATGGCTACACCTTC.

This rearrangement joins TRBV13 to TRBJ2-2; 8 positions agree with TRBD2. J lost 3 bases, V lost 2 bases, and 23 bases had no gene match. Looked up from germline, CDR1 is PRHDT and CDR2 is FYEKMQ (reference sequence). The CDR3 sequence is 22 residues long. The CDR3 spells CASSLRRRRGLGEEAYTGELFF. The CDR3 DNA follows: TGTGCCAGCAGCTTACGCCGACGCCGGGGACTAGGAGAGGAGGCCTACACCGGGGAGCTGTTTTTT.

This clone has just one count. J is TRBJ1-1 and V is TRBV10-3, with unresolved D. V lost 0 bases and J lost 1, with 3 bases in between. Germline V gene data show CDR1 as ENHRY and CDR2 as SYGVKD. The CDR3 runs 13 residues. The CDR3: CAISESRNTEAFF. In DNA, the CDR3 is TGTGCCATCAGTGAGTCGAGGAACACTGAAGCTTTCTTT.

The chain recombines TRBV5-4 with TRBJ2-7; perhaps TRBD2 as D (6 bases). Germline values: CDR1 SGHNT, CDR2 YYREEE (reference sequence). This CDR3 spans 14 amino acids. With 0 bases removed from V and 6 bases from J, the gap between germline ends came to 13 bases. CDR3 protein: CASSLVAAPSEQYF. The CDR3 DNA reads TGTGCCAGCAGCTTGGTAGCGGCCCCCTCCGAGCAGTACTTC.

The genes are TRBV28 and TRBJ1-3, with no clear D. Germline CDR1 reads MDHEN; CDR2 reads SYDVKM. This CDR3 is built from 14 residues. The V end lost 3 bases, the J end lost 0 bases, and 6 bases lay between the germline ends. The CDR3 DNA sequence: TGTGCCAGCAGTTTTTTCGGCTCTGGAAACACCATATATTTT. Residues: CASSFFGSGNTIYF.

This clone was detected a few times. The chain carries TRBV4-2 and TRBJ1-3; D possibly corresponds to TRBD1 (5 bases). The CDR3 covers 16 residues. Trimming pared 0 bases from V and 0 bases from J, leaving 9 bases between. Germline V CDR1 and CDR2: LGHNA, YNFKEQ. CDR3 DNA: TGTGCCAGCAGCCAAGACAGGGATCTCTCTGGAAACACCATATATTTT. Its protein is CASSQDRDLSGNTIYF.

A remark on this clone: With a much larger clone just one base away, this may be a read error. The rearrangement links TRBV25-1 to TRBJ2-2, with TRBD1 identical over 7 bases. Germline-derived CDR1 and CDR2 are MGHDK and SYGVNS. The CDR3 sequence is 15 residues long. V shed 5 bases, J shed 6 bases, and the junction held 9 bases outside the gene matches. The CDR3 here is CASSPGTDNAGELFF. The CDR3 coding sequence is TGTGCCAGCAGTCCCGGGACAGATAACGCCGGGGAGCTGTTTTTT.

This clone was counted a few times. The chain combines TRBV10-3 with TRBJ1-2; 9 bases fit TRBD1. CDR1 and CDR2 (germline): ENHRY, SYGVKD. Losses at the gene ends were 10 bases for V and 8 bases for J; bases not matched to a gene: 5. The CDR3 is 11 residues long. CDR3 amino acids: CATRTGVGYTF. The CDR3 bases are TGTGCCACCCGGACAGGGGTCGGCTACACCTTC.

The gene calls are TRBV7-8 and TRBJ1-2; D might be TRBD1 (5 bases). This CDR3 is 14 amino acids long. Germline CDR1 is SGHVS and CDR2 is FQNEAQ. Trimming stripped 3 bases from V and 3 bases from J, with 11 bases between. CDR3 sequence reads: CASSFGGGYYGYTF. In nucleotides, the CDR3 is TGTGCCAGCAGCTTTGGGGGGGGGTACTATGGCTACACCTTC. The complete variable domain, with remaining parts taken from reference TRBV7-8 and TRBJ1-2, reads GAGVSQSPRYKVAKRGQDVALRCDPISGHVSLFWYQQALGQGPEFLTYFQNEAQLDKSGLPSDRFFAERPEGSVSTLKIQRTQQEDSAVYLCASSFGGGYYGYTFGSGTRLTVV.

This clone was picked up a small number of times. The rearrangement joins TRBV6-5 to TRBJ2-3, with 12 bases aligning to TRBD2. This CDR3 region has 15 residues. The germline CDR1 and CDR2 sequences are MNHEY and SVGAGI. V was clipped by 7 bases and J by 6 bases; unmatched bases: 8. The CDR3 reads CASKQMGLAGDTQYF. CDR3 bases: TGTGCCAGCAAGCAGATGGGACTAGCGGGTGATACGCAGTATTTT.